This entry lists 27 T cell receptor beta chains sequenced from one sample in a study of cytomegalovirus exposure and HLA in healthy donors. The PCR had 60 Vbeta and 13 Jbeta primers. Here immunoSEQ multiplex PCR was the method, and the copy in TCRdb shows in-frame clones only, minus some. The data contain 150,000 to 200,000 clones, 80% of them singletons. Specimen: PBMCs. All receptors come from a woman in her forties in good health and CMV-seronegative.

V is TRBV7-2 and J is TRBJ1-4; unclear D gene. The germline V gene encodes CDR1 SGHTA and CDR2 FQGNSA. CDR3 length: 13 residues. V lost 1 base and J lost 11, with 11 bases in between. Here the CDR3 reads CASSLERDSKLFF. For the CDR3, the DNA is TGTGCCAGCAGCTTAGAGCGTGATTCTAAACTGTTTTTT. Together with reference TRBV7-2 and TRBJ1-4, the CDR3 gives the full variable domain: GAGVSQSPSNKVTEKGKDVELRCDPISGHTALYWYRQSLGQGLEFLIYFQGNSAPDKSGLPSDRFSAERTGGSVSTLTIQRTQQEDSAVYLCASSLERDSKLFFGSGTQLSVL.

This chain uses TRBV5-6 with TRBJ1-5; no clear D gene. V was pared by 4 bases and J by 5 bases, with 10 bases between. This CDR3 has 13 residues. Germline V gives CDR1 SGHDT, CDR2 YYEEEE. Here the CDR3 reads CASSRTADQPQHF. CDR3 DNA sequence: TGTGCCAGCAGCCGCACAGCTGATCAGCCCCAGCATTTT.

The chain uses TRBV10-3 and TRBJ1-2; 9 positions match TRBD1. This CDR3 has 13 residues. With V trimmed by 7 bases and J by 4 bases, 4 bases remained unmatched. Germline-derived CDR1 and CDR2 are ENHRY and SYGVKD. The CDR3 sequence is CAITGQGSYGYTF. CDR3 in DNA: TGTGCCATCACGGGACAGGGCTCCTATGGCTACACCTTC.

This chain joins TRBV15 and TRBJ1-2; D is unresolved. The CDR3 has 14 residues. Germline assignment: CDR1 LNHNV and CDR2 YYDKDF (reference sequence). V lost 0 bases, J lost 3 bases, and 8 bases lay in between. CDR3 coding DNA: TGTGCCACCAGCAGAGATTTGGACTACTATGGCTACACCTTC. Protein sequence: CATSRDLDYYGYTF.

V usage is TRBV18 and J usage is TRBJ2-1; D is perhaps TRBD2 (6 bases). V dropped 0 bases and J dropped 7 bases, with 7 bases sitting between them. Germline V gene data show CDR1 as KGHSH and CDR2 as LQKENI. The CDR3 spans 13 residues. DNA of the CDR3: TGTGCCAGCTCACCACCGGCGGGGAATGAGCAGTTCTTC. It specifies CASSPPAGNEQFF.

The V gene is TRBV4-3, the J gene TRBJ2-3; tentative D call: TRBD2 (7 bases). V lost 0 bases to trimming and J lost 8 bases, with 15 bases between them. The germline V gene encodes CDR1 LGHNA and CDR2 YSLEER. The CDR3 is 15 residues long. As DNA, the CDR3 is TGCGCCAGCAGCCAAGATGGTCGGGGGGCCACTACGCAGTATTTT. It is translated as CASSQDGRGATTQYF.

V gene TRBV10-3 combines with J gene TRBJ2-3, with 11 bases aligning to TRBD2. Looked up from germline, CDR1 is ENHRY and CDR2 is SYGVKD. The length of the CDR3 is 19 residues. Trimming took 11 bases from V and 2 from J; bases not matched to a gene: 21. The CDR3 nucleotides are TGTGCCCCCTATCACCGGCTAGCGGGGGGACCAGAGGACACAGATACGCAGTATTTT. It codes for CAPYHRLAGGPEDTDTQYF.

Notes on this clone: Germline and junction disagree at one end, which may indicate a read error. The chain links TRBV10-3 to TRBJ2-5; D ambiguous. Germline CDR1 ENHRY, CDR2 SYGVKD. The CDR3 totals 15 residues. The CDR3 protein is CAISGPSPRGIWLDF. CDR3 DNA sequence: TGTGCCATCAGTGGCCCCTCTCCCCGAGGTATATGGCTGGACTTC.

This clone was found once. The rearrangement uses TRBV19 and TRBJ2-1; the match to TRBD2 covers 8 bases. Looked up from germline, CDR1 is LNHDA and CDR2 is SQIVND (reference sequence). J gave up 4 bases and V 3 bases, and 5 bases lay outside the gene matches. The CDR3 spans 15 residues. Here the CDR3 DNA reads TGTGCCAGTAGTATGGAACTAGCGGATTACAATGAGCAGTTCTTC. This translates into CASSMELADYNEQFF.

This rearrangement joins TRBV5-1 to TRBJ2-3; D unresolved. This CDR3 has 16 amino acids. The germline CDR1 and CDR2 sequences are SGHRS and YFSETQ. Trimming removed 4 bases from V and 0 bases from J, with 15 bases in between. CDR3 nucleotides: TGCGCCAGCAGCCAAAAGACACGTACTAGCACAGATACGCAGTATTTT. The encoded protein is CASSQKTRTSTDTQYF.

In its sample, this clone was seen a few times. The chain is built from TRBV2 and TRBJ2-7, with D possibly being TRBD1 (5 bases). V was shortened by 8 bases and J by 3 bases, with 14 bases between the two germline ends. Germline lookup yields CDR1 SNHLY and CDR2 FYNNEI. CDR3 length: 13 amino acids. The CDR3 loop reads CASQFLQGYEQYF. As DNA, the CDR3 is TGTGCCAGCCAGTTTCTTCAGGGCTACGAGCAGTACTTC.

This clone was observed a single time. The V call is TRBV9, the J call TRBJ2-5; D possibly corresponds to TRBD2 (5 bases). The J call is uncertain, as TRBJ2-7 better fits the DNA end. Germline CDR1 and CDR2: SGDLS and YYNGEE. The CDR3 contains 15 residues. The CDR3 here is CASSVGGTGSYEQYF. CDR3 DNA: TGTGCCAGCAGCGTAGGCGGAACGGGGTCCTACGAGCAGTACTTC.

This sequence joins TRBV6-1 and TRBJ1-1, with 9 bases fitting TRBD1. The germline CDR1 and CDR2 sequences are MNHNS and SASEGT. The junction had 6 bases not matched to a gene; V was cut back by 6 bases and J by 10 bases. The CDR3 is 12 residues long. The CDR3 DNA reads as TGTGCCAGCAGGCCAGGGACAGGGAGAGCTTTCTTT. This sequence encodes CASRPGTGRAFF.

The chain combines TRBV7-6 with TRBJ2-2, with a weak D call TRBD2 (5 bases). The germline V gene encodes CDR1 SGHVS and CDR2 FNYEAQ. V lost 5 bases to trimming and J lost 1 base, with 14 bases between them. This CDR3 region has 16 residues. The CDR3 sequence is CASSPRSAENTGELFF. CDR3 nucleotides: TGTGCCAGCAGCCCTCGGTCAGCGGAGAACACCGGGGAGCTGTTTTTT.

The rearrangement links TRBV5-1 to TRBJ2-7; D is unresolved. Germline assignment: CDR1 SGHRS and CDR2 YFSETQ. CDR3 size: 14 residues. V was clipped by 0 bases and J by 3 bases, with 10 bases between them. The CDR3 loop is CASSLAGGDYEQYF. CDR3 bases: TGCGCCAGCAGCTTGGCCGGTGGAGACTACGAGCAGTACTTC.

CDR3 DNA: TGTGCCAGCAGCTTTTTAGTCAGCGATTCCTACGAGCAGTACTTC. Its protein is CASSFLVSDSYEQYF. The chain links TRBV5-5 to TRBJ2-7; D remains ambiguous. Per the germline V gene, CDR1 is SGHKS and CDR2 is YYEKEE (reference sequence). V shed 2 bases and J shed 1 base, with 13 bases lying between them. This CDR3 spans 15 amino acids. Complete variable domain (other parts from reference TRBV5-5 and TRBJ2-7): DAGVTQSPTHLIKTRGQQVTLRCSPISGHKSVSWYQQVLGQGPQFIFQYYEKEERGRGNFPDRFSARQFPNYSSELNVNALLLGDSALYLCASSFLVSDSYEQYFGPGTRLTVT.

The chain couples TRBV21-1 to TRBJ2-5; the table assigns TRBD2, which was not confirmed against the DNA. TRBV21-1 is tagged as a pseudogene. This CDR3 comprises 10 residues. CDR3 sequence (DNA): TGTGCCAGCATCGAAGAGACCCAGTACTTC. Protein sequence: CASIEETQYF.

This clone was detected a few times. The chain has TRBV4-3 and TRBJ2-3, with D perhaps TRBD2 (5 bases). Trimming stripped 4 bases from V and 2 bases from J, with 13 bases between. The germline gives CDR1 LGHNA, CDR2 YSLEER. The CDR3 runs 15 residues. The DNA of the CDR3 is TGCGCCAGCAGCCGTGCCACGGGAAACACAGATACGCAGTATTTT. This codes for CASSRATGNTDTQYF.

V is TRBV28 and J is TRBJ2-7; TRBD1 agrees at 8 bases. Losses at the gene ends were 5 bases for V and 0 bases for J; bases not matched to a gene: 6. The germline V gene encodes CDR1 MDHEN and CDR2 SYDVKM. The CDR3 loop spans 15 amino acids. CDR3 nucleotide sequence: TGTGCCAGCAGTATCGGGACAGGAAGCTCCTACGAGCAGTACTTC. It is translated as CASSIGTGSSYEQYF.

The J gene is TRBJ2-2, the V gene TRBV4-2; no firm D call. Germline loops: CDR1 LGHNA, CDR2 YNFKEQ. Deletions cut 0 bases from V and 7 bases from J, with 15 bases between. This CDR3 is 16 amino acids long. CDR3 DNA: TGTGCCAGCAGCCAAGAATTCCTCAGTGTCCGCGGGGAGCTGTTTTTT. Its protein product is CASSQEFLSVRGELFF.

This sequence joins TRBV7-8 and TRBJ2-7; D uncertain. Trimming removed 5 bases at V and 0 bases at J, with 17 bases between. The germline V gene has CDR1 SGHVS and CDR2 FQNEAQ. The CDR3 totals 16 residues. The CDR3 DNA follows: TGTGCCAGCAGCAGAAGACTCGCTCTGGTCTCCTACGAGCAGTACTTC. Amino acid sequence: CASSRRLALVSYEQYF. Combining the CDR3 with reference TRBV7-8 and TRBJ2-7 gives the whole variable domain GAGVSQSPRYKVAKRGQDVALRCDPISGHVSLFWYQQALGQGPEFLTYFQNEAQLDKSGLPSDRFFAERPEGSVSTLKIQRTQQEDSAVYLCASSRRLALVSYEQYFGPGTRLTVT.

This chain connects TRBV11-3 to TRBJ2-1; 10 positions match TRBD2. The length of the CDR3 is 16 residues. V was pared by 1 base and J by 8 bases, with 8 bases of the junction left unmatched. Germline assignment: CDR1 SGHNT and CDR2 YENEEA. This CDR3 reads CASSLAMSGGADEQFF. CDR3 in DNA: TGTGCCAGCAGCTTAGCAATGAGCGGGGGGGCGGATGAGCAGTTCTTC. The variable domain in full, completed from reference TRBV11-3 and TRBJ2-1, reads EAGVVQSPRYKIIEKKQPVAFWCNPISGHNTLYWYLQNLGQGPELLIRYENEEAVDDSQLPKDRFSAERLKGVDSTLKIQPAELGDSAVYLCASSLAMSGGADEQFFGPGTRLTVL.

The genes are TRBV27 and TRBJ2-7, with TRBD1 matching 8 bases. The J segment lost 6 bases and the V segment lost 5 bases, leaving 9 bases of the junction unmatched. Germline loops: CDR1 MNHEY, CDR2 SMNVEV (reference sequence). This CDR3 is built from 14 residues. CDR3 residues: CASSPRTGFSEQYF. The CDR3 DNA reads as TGTGCCAGCAGTCCCCGGACAGGGTTCAGCGAGCAGTACTTC.

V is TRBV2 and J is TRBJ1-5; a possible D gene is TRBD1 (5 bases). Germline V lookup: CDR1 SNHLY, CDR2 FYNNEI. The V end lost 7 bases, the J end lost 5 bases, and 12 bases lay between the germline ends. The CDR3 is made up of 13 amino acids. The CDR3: CASNQQADQPQHF. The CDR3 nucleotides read TGTGCCAGCAACCAACAGGCCGATCAGCCCCAGCATTTT.

The CDR3 reads CASSLTGGRGWNTEAFF. The DNA for the CDR3 is TGCGCCAGCAGCTTGACGGGAGGGAGGGGATGGAACACTGAAGCTTTCTTT. V and J are TRBV5-1 and TRBJ1-1; the D gene is possibly TRBD1 (5 bases). The ends were cut back, 1 base at V and 1 base at J, with 17 bases in the middle. Germline-derived CDR1 and CDR2 are SGHRS and YFSETQ. CDR3 length equals 17 residues.

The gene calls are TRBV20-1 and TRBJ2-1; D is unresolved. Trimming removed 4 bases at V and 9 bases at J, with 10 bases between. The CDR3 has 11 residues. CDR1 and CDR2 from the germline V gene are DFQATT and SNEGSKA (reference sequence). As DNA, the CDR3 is TGCAGTGCTATTGCCAGTGTTGAGCAGTTCTTC. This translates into CSAIASVEQFF.

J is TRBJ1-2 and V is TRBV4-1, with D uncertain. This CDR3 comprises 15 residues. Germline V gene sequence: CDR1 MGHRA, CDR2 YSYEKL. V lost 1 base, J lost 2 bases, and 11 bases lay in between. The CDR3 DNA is TGCGCCAGCAGCCAAGGAATCCAGTCGAACTATGGCTACACCTTC. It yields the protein CASSQGIQSNYGYTF.